This T cell receptor (beta chain) was captured in a study of T cell clonality in common variable immunodeficiency. This clone was detected many times. The antigen is undetermined. Read data end 3 residues before the CDR3 end; the end is taken from the germline J gene. Study-wide points: CVID subjects shared fewer TCRbeta clones than healthy controls did.

Caucasian heritage predominated among both patients and controls. Blood samples were heparinized, about 5 to 9 ml per donor. There are 13 residues in the CDR3. Germline lookup yields CDR1 SGHTA and CDR2 FQGTGA. Trimming cost V 1 base and J 5 bases, with 6 bases left between them. CVID and control samples used equivalent genomic DNA input. This table comes from immunoSEQ multiplex PCR, and its TCRdb copy is limited to in-frame clones, with some not included. This record lists 30,000 to 40,000 clones, none seen once only, and the top ten clones contain about 4%. The sequence was collected from a person aged 18 to 70 in good health. This chain connects TRBV7-3 to TRBJ2-1, with D unclear. Sequencing used peripheral blood mononuclear cells. CDR3 DNA, as far as it was read: TGTGCCAGCAGCTTAAATCGCGACAATGAG. Translated: CASSLNRDNE. In full, the CDR3 is CASSLNRDNEQFF.